This TCR beta chain stems from a study of T-cell reconstitution after alpha-beta-depleted transplantation in children. This clonotype was detected ten times or more. The antigen is not known. The germline V gene has CDR1 LNHDA and CDR2 SQIVND (reference sequence). Trimming stripped 8 bases from V and 4 bases from J, with 11 bases between. The CDR3 length is 13 residues. Preparation of the TCRbeta library used unique molecular identifiers. In TCRdb, the PCR reads were re-called with MiXCR into one record per CDR3 protein. The sample includes roughly 250,000 distinct CDR3 sequences, roughly 7.7% seen only once; the top ten take under 8%. Study-level points and caveats: The study traced high day-60 TCRbeta diversity in some patients to surviving recipient T cells and thymic progenitors. Reportedly, only several hundred clones from non-depleted graft cells drove alpha-beta T-cell counts at about two months. Newly made T cells mostly supplied T-cell counts and diversity one year after transplant.

The gene calls are TRBV19 and TRBJ2-2, with a weak D call TRBD1 (6 bases). The sequence derives from a male patient younger than 18 who had a stem cell transplant for acute lymphoblastic leukemia, so the T cells may come from the graft donor. The source material was PBMCs, mostly from graft donor cells, sampled 180 days after TCRalphabeta/CD19-depleted stem cell transplant. As DNA, the CDR3 is TGTGCCAGTTTCTACAGGGTCACCGGGGAGCTGTTTTTT. Amino acid sequence: CASFYRVTGELFF.